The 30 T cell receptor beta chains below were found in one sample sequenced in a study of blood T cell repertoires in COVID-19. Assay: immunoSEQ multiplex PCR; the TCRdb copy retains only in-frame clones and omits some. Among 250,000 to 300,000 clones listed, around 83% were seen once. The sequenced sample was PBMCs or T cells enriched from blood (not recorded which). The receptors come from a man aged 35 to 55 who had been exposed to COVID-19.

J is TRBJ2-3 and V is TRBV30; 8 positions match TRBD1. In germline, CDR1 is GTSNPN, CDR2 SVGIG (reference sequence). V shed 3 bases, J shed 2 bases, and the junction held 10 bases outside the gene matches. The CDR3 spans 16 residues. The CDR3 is CAWSRRGTGITDTQYF. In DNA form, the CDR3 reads TGTGCCTGGAGCCGGAGGGGGACAGGAATCACAGATACGCAGTATTTT.

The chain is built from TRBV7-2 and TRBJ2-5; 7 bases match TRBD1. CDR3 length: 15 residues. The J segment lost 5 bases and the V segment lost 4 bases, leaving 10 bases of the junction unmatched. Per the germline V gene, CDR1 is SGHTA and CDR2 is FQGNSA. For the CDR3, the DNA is TGTGCCAGCAGCTCCCAGACAGGGCGGGCGGAGACCCAGTACTTC. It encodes CASSSQTGRAETQYF.

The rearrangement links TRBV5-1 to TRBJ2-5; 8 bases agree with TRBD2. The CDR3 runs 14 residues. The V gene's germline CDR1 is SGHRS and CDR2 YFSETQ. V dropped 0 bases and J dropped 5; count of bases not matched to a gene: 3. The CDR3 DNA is TGCGCCAGCAGCTTGGGAGCGGGAGATGAGACCCAGTACTTC. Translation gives CASSLGAGDETQYF.

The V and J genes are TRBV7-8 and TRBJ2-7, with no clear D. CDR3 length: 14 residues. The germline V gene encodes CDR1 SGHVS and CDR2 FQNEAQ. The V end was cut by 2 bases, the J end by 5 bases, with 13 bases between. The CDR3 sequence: CASSLIVVGNEQYF. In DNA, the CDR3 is TGTGCCAGCAGCTTAATCGTTGTGGGCAACGAGCAGTACTTC.

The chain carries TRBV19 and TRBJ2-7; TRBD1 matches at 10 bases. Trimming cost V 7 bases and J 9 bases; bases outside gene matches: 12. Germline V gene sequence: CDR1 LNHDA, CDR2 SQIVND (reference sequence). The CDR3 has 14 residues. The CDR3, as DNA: TGTGCCAGTACCAATGACAGGGGGCGACGGGGGCAGTACTTC. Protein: CASTNDRGRRGQYF. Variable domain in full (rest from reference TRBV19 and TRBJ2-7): DGGITQSPKYLFRKEGQNVTLSCEQNLNHDAMYWYRQDPGQGLRLIYYSQIVNDFQKGDIAEGYSVSREKKESFPLTVTSAQKNPTAFYLCASTNDRGRRGQYFGPGTRLTVT.

The DNA for the CDR3 is TGTGCCAGTAGTAGTCTTGCTGGGGCCAACGTCCTGACTTTC. Encoded protein: CASSSLAGANVLTF. The chain carries TRBV19 and TRBJ2-6; no definite D call. Trimming removed 4 bases at V and 2 bases at J, with 6 bases between. Germline V gene lookup returns CDR1 LNHDA and CDR2 SQIVND (reference sequence). The CDR3 is made up of 14 amino acids.

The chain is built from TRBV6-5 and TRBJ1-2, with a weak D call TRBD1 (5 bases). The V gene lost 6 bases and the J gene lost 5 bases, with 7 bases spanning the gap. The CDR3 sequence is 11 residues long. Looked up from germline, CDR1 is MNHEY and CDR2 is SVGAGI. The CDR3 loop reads CASRGLYGYTF. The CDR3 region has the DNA TGTGCCAGCAGGGGACTGTATGGCTACACCTTC.

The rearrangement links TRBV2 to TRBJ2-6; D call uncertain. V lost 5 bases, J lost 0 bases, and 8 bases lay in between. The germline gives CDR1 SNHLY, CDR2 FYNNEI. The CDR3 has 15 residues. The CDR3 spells CASSPDISGANVLTF. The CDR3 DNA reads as TGTGCCAGCAGTCCAGACATCTCTGGGGCCAACGTCCTGACTTTC.

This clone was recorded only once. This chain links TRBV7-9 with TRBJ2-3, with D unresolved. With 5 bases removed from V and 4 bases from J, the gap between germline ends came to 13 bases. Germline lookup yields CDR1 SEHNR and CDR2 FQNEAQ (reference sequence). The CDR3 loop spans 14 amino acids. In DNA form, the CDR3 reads TGTGCCAGCAGCCTACAGATGCTTGCAGATACGCAGTATTTT. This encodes CASSLQMLADTQYF.

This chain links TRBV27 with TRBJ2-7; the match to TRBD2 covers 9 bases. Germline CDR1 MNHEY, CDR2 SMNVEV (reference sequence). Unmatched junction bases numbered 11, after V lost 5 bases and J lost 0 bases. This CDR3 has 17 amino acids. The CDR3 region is CASSPYPTSGGSYEQYF. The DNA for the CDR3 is TGTGCCAGCAGTCCCTATCCGACTAGCGGCGGCTCCTACGAGCAGTACTTC.

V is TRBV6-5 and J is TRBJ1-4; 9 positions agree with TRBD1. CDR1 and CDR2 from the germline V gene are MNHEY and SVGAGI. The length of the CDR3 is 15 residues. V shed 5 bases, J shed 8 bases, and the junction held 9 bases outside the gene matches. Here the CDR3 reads CASSIRTGEGEKLFF. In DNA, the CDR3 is TGTGCCAGCAGTATCCGGACAGGGGAGGGAGAAAAACTGTTTTTT.

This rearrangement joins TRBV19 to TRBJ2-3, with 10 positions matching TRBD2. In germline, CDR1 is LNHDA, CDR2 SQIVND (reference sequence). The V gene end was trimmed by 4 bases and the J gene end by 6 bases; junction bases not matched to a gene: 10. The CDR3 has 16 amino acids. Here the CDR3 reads CASSRNLAGAEDTQYF. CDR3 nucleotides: TGTGCCAGTAGTAGAAATCTAGCGGGAGCGGAGGATACGCAGTATTTT. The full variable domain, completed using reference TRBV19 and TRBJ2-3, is DGGITQSPKYLFRKEGQNVTLSCEQNLNHDAMYWYRQDPGQGLRLIYYSQIVNDFQKGDIAEGYSVSREKKESFPLTVTSAQKNPTAFYLCASSRNLAGAEDTQYFGPGTRLTVL.

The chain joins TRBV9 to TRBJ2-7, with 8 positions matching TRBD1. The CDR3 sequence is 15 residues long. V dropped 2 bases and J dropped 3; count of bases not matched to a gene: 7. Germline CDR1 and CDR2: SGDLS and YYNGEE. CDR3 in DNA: TGTGCCAGCAGCGTGGGGGGACAGGCGGGCTACGAGCAGTACTTC. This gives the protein CASSVGGQAGYEQYF.

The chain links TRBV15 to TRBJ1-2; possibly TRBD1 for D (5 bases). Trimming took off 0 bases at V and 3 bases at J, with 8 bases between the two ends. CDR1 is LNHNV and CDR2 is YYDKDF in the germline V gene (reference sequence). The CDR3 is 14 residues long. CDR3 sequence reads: CATSREGVDYGYTF. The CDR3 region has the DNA TGTGCCACCAGCAGAGAAGGGGTTGACTATGGCTACACCTTC.

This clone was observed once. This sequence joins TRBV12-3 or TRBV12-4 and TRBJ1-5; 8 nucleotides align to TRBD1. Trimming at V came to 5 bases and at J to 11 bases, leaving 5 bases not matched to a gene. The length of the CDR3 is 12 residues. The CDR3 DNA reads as TGTGCCAGCAGTAGACAGGGGCCCTCCCAGCATTTT. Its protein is CASSRQGPSQHF.

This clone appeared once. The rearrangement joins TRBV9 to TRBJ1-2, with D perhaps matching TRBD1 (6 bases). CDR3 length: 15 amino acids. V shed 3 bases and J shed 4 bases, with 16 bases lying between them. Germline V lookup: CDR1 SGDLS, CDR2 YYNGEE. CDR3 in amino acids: CASSGIQGSTYGYTF. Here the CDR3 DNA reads TGTGCCAGCAGCGGAATACAGGGCTCGACCTATGGCTACACCTTC. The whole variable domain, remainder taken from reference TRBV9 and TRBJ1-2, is DSGVTQTPKHLITATGQRVTLRCSPRSGDLSVYWYQQSLDQGLQFLIQYYNGEERAKGNILERFSAQQFPDLHSELNLSSLELGDSALYFCASSGIQGSTYGYTFGSGTRLTVV.

DNA of the CDR3: TGTGCCAGCAGCCAATACCTAGCGGGAGGGGTCACCGGGGAGCTGTTTTTT. This sequence encodes CASSQYLAGGVTGELFF. This chain connects TRBV3-1 (or the pseudogene TRBV3-2) to TRBJ2-2; TRBD2 agrees at 12 bases. The length of the CDR3 is 17 residues. CDR1 is LGHDT and CDR2 is YNNKEL in the germline V gene (reference sequence). Trimming cost V 2 bases and J 4 bases; bases outside gene matches: 5.

The CDR3 reads CASSLPGGWDEQFF. Here the CDR3 DNA reads TGTGCCAGCAGCCTCCCAGGGGGCTGGGATGAGCAGTTCTTC. V is TRBV7-9 and J is TRBJ2-1, with 8 positions matching TRBD1. Looked up from germline, CDR1 is SEHNR and CDR2 is FQNEAQ (reference sequence). Losses at the gene ends were 5 bases for V and 8 bases for J; bases not matched to a gene: 8. The CDR3 spans 14 residues.

CDR3 protein: CSASHGGEQFF. DNA of the CDR3: TGCAGTGCTAGTCATGGGGGCGAGCAGTTCTTC. The chain carries TRBV20-1 and TRBJ2-1, with TRBD1 as a possible D gene (6 bases). Trimming took 3 bases from V and 10 from J, leaving 10 bases between them. From germline, CDR1 is DFQATT and CDR2 SNEGSKA (reference sequence). This CDR3 is built from 11 residues.

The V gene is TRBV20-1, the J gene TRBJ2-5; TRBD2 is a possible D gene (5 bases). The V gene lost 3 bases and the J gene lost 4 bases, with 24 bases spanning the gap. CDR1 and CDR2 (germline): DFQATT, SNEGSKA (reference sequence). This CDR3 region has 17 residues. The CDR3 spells CSASRGESPSMGETQYF. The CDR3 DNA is TGCAGTGCTAGTCGTGGGGAGTCCCCTTCAATGGGAGAGACCCAGTACTTC.

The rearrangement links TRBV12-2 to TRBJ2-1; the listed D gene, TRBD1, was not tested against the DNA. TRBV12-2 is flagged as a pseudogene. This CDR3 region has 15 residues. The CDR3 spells CASRPGTGLKDEQFF. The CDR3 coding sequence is TGTGCAAGTCGCCCCGGGACAGGGCTTAAGGATGAGCAGTTCTTC.

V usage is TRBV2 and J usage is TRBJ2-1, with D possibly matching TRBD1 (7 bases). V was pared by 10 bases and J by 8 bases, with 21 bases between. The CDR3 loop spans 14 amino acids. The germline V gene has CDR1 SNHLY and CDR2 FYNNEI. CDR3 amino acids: CAIHTGQGGYEQFF. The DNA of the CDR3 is TGTGCCATCCACACGGGCCAGGGGGGCTATGAGCAGTTCTTC.

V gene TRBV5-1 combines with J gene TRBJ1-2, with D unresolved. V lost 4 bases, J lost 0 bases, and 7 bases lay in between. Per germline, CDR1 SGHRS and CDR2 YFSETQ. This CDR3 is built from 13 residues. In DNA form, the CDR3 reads TGCGCCAGCAGCGAAGTAGCTAACTATGGCTACACCTTC. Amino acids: CASSEVANYGYTF.

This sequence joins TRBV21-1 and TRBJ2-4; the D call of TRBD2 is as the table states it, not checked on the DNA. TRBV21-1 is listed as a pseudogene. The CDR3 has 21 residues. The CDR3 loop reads CASSKRGTSGSPRGSKNIQYF. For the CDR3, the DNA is TGTGCCAGCAGCAAAAGGGGGACTAGCGGGAGCCCGCGCGGCAGCAAAAACATTCAGTACTTC.

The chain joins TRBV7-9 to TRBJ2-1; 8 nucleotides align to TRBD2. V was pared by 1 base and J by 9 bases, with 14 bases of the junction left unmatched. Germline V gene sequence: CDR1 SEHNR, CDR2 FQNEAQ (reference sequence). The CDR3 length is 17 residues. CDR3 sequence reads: CASSLEFLSGSPSEQFF. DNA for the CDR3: TGTGCCAGCAGCTTAGAGTTCCTAAGCGGGAGTCCTAGTGAGCAGTTCTTC.

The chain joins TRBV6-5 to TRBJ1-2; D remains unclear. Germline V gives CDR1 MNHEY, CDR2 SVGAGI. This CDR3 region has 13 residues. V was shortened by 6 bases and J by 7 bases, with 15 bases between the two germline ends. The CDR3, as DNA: TGTGCCAGCAGCACGAGAGGGCGGGGTGGCTACACCTTC. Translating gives CASSTRGRGGYTF.

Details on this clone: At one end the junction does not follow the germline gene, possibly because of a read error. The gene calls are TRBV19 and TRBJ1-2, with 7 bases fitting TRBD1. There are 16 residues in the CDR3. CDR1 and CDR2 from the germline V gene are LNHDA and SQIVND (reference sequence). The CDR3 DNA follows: TGTGCCAGCAGTAGCCAAGGGGGCCCGATACCCTATGGCTACACCTTC. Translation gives CASSSQGGPIPYGYTF. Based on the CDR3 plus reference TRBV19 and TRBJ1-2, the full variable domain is DGGITQSPKYLFRKEGQNVTLSCEQNLNHDAMYWYRQDPGQGLRLIYYSQIVNDFQKGDIAEGYSVSREKKESFPLTVTSAQKNPTAFYLCASSSQGGPIPYGYTFGSGTRLTVV.

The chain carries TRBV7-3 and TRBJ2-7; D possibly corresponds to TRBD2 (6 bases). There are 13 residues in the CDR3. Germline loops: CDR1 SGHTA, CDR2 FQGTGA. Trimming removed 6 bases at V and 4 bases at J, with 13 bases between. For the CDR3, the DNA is TGTGCCAGCAGGTCGGGAGAGGGATACGAGCAGTACTTC. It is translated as CASRSGEGYEQYF.

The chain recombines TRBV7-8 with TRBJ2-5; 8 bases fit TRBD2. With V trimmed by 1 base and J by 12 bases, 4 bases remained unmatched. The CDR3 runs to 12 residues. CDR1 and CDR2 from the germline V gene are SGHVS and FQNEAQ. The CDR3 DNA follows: TGTGCCAGCAGCTTAGTGGCGGGAGGCAAGTACTTC. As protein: CASSLVAGGKYF.

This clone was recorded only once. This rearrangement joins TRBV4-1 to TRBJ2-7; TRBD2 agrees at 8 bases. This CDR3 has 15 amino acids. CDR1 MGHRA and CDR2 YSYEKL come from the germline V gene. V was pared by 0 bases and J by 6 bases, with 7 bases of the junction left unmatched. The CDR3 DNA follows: TGCGCCAGCAGCCAAGAGGCTAGCGGGTTAGGCGAGCAGTACTTC. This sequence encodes CASSQEASGLGEQYF.